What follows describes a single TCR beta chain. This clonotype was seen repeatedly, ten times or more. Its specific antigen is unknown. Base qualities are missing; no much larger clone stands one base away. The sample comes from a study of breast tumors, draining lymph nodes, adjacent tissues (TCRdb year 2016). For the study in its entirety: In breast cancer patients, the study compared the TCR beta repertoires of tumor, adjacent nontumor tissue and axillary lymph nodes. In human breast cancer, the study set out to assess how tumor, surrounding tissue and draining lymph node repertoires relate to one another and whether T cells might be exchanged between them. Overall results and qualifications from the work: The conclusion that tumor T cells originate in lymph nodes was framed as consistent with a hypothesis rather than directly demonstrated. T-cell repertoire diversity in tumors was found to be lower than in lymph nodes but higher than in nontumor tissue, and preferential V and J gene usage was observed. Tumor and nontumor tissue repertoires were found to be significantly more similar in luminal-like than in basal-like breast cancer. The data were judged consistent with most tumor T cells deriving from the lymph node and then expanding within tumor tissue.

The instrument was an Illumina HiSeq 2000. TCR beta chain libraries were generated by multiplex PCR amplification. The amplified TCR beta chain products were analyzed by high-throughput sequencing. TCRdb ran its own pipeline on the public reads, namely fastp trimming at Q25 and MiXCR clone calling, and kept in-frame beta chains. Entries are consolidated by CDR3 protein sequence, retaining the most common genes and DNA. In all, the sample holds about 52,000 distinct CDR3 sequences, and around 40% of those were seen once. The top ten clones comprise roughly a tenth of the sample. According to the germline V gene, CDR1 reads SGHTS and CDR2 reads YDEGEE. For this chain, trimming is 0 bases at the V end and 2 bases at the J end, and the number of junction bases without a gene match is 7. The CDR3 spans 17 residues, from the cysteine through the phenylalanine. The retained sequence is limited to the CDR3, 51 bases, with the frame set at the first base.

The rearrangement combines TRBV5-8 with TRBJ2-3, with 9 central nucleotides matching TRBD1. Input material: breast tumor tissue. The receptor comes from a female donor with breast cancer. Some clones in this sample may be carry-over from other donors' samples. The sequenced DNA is TGTGCCAGCAGCTTGGTCTCACAGGGGGCGCACACAGATACGCAGTATTTT. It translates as CASSLVSQGAHTDTQYF.